This TCR beta chain was found in a study of regulatory T cells in long-lasting Graves disease. Time point here: newly diagnosed GD, antithyroid drugs for less than 3 months. RNA extracted from PBMCs served as the sequencing template. This clonotype was observed at least ten times. This CDR3 spans 15 amino acids. CDR1 is SGHRS, CDR2 YFSETQ, per germline. V was pared by 0 bases and J by 7 bases, with 14 bases between. Building the TCR beta libraries relied on iRepertoire HTBI primers, and CDR3 regions underwent Arm-PCR. TCRdb re-analysed the multiplex PCR reads in MiXCR, keeping a single row per CDR3 protein. The sample has around 320,000 distinct CDR3 sequences; approximately 15% are singletons. The data were also submitted as part of a second study, on T cells in Graves' hyperthyroidism and ophthalmopathy. That source reports: A lack of ophthalmopathy progression within 18 months defined stable Graves' hyperthyroidism. In blood, most of the thyroid clonotypes expanded above 0.001 were also present.

The J gene is TRBJ1-5, the V gene TRBV5-1; D is perhaps TRBD1 (6 bases). The clonotype originates from a middle-aged man with Graves disease. The sample was peripheral blood mononuclear cells (PBMCs), taken at new diagnosis, from a patient treated with antithyroid drugs. As DNA, the CDR3 is TGCGCCAGCAGCTTGGCCCCAGGGGTAAACCAGCCCCAGCATTTT. It specifies CASSLAPGVNQPQHF. The whole variable domain, filled in from reference TRBV5-1 and TRBJ1-5, reads KAGVTQTPRYLIKTRGQQVTLSCSPISGHRSVSWYQQTPGQGLQFLFEYFSETQRNKGNFPGRFSGRQFSNSRSEMNVSTLELGDSALYLCASSLAPGVNQPQHFGDGTRLSIL.